This T cell receptor delta chain was documented in a study of Vδ1+ human thymocytes. On this clone itself: Its antigen is as yet unknown.

CDR1 is TSWWSYY, CDR2 QGS, per germline. There are 9 residues in the CDR3. Whole-study findings and limits: Highly polyclonal TRG and TRD repertoires with Gaussian CDR3 length distributions appeared in thymus.

RNA was extracted from the cells and then reverse transcribed. The CDR3 regions were amplified by multiplex PCR from V-gene primers to a constant-region primer. TCRdb re-identified clones in the multiplex PCR reads via CATT. The data show 80,000 or so delta-chain clones, about 35% seen once. The V gene call reads TRDV1; no J gene was called. This TCR came from a boy under two years old who had congenital heart surgery. The sequenced material came from Vdelta1+ gamma-delta thymocytes from the thymus. The subset was: FACS-sorted CD3+ TCRalphabeta- TCRVdelta1+ TCRVdelta2- thymocytes. The CDR3 loop is CALGEILTF. Here the CDR3 DNA reads TGTGCTCTTGGGGAAATTCTTACCTTT.